Listed here are 11 T cell receptor beta chains from one sample, sequenced in a study of blood T cell repertoires in COVID-19. Produced via immunoSEQ multiplex PCR; TCRdb's table is partial and in-frame only. The sample has approximately 260,000 clones; approximately 85% are singletons. The sample taken for sequencing was PBMCs or T cells enriched from blood (not recorded which). The receptor source for this set is a woman aged 50 to 60 who had been exposed to COVID-19.

The rearrangement uses TRBV18 and TRBJ1-1; D gene ambiguous. The germline V gene has CDR1 KGHSH and CDR2 LQKENI. The CDR3 contains 12 residues. V lost 8 bases and J lost 0, with 7 bases in between. CDR3 region: CASATLNTEAFF. CDR3 coding DNA: TGTGCCAGCGCGACTTTGAACACTGAAGCTTTCTTT.

The chain is built from TRBV4-1 and TRBJ1-1; D gene unclear. The CDR3 has 13 residues. V lost 0 bases to trimming and J lost 3 bases, with 5 bases between them. Germline CDR1 is MGHRA and CDR2 is YSYEKL. CDR3 region: CASSQDPYTEAFF. CDR3 in DNA: TGCGCCAGCAGCCAAGACCCTTACACTGAAGCTTTCTTT.

The chain employs TRBV4-1 and TRBJ1-2, with a weak D call TRBD1 (6 bases). The V gene's germline CDR1 is MGHRA and CDR2 YSYEKL. The CDR3 runs to 14 residues. V lost 3 bases and J 4 bases, leaving 12 bases between the germline ends. Here the CDR3 DNA reads TGCGCCAGCAGCCAGGGGGCTACCCCCTATGGCTACACCTTC. This codes for CASSQGATPYGYTF.

In this sample, this clone turned up many times. The chain combines TRBV5-1 with TRBJ2-1; 10 nucleotides agree with TRBD2. V was pared by 5 bases and J by 1 base, with 6 bases of the junction left unmatched. This CDR3 has 16 residues. Germline V gene lookup returns CDR1 SGHRS and CDR2 YFSETQ. CDR3 loop: CASRPLAGASYNEQFF. CDR3 in DNA: TGCGCCAGCAGACCCCTAGCGGGGGCATCCTACAATGAGCAGTTCTTC.

The rearrangement links TRBV5-1 to TRBJ1-6; D possibly corresponds to TRBD1 (6 bases). V gave up 0 bases and J gave up 8 bases, with 9 bases separating them. This CDR3 is built from 14 residues. CDR1 and CDR2 from the germline V gene are SGHRS and YFSETQ. CDR3 in DNA: TGCGCCAGCAGCTTGGGAGGGGGGGATTCACCCCTCCACTTT. It codes for CASSLGGGDSPLHF.

The J gene is TRBJ2-7, the V gene TRBV3-1 (or the pseudogene TRBV3-2); possibly TRBD1 for D (6 bases). V was trimmed by 2 bases and J by 3 bases, leaving 14 bases between them. The CDR3 is made up of 15 amino acids. Germline CDR1 LGHDT, CDR2 YNNKEL (reference sequence). The CDR3 DNA sequence: TGTGCCAGCAGCCAATGGGCGGACAGTGACTACGAGCAGTACTTC. This encodes CASSQWADSDYEQYF.

This chain links TRBV29-1 with TRBJ2-3; TRBD2 agrees at 13 bases. Trimming at V came to 8 bases and at J to 4 bases, leaving 9 bases not matched to a gene. Germline CDR1 and CDR2: SQVTM and ANQGSEA. The CDR3 spans 15 residues. CDR3 amino acids: CSTSGGAPGSDTQYF. The CDR3 DNA is TGCAGCACTAGCGGGGGGGCCCCGGGGTCAGATACGCAGTATTTT.

Here the CDR3 reads CASKRDREGSTEAFF. The CDR3 DNA sequence: TGTGCCAGTAAAAGGGACAGGGAAGGTAGCACTGAAGCTTTCTTT. The chain uses TRBV19 and TRBJ1-1; 9 positions agree with TRBD1. V was clipped by 7 bases and J by 4 bases; unmatched bases: 10. The CDR3 contains 15 residues. Germline CDR1 and CDR2: LNHDA and SQIVND (reference sequence).

This chain links TRBV3-1 (or the pseudogene TRBV3-2) with TRBJ1-6; TRBD1 aligns across 8 bases. V gave up 4 bases and J gave up 14 bases; unmatched junction bases: 4. In germline, CDR1 is LGHDT, CDR2 YNNKEL (reference sequence). The CDR3 is 12 amino acids. Here the CDR3 DNA reads TGTGCCAGCAGCCCAGGGGGCTGGTCCCTCCACTTT. This codes for CASSPGGWSLHF.

The J gene is TRBJ2-1, the V gene TRBV7-9; no clear D gene. The V end was cut by 3 bases, the J end by 0 bases, with 6 bases between. The CDR3 sequence is 14 residues long. CDR1 SEHNR and CDR2 FQNEAQ come from the germline V gene (reference sequence). Written as DNA, the CDR3 is TGTGCCAGCAGCTTTCCGAGCTCCTACAATGAGCAGTTCTTC. Its translation: CASSFPSSYNEQFF.

This CDR3 reads CASSSGGGVGETQYF. The CDR3 DNA is TGCGCCAGCAGCTCCGGCGGGGGGGTAGGAGAGACCCAGTACTTC. The chain joins TRBV5-1 to TRBJ2-5; 9 bases line up with TRBD2. The CDR3 runs to 15 residues. Losses at the gene ends were 3 bases for V and 4 bases for J; bases not matched to a gene: 7. Germline V lookup: CDR1 SGHRS, CDR2 YFSETQ.